One sample yielded the 8 T cell receptor beta chains listed below, sequenced in a study of cytotoxic CD8 clonotypes in ibrutinib-treated CLL. The protocol was immunoSEQ multiplex PCR, while the TCRdb copy is restricted to in-frame clones and leaves out a portion. This table holds about 21,000 clones, under 80% found once. The material was PBMCs, obtained before ibrutinib treatment. These receptors all stem from a human donor with chronic lymphocytic leukemia.

The chain has TRBV6-6 and TRBJ1-2; D is perhaps TRBD1 (6 bases). The CDR3 has 13 residues. The germline gives CDR1 MNHNY, CDR2 SVGAGI (reference sequence). Trimming took off 7 bases at V and 8 bases at J, with 17 bases between the two ends. In DNA form, the CDR3 reads TGTGCCAGCAAACCGGGGGCGCGAACAGGCTACACCTTC. Amino acid sequence: CASKPGARTGYTF.

V gene TRBV7-6 combines with J gene TRBJ2-1; 13 bases map to TRBD2. The CDR3 loop spans 19 amino acids. CDR1 is SGHVS, CDR2 FNYEAQ, per germline. V lost 6 bases to trimming and J lost 2 bases; unmatched junction nucleotides: 13. The CDR3 region has the DNA TGTGCCAGCAGTGGGGGACAGACGACTAGCGGGAGGACCTACAATGAGCAGTTCTTC. This codes for CASSGGQTTSGRTYNEQFF.

The chain joins TRBV11-2 to TRBJ1-3; no firm D call. Germline lookup yields CDR1 SGHAT and CDR2 FQNNGV. This CDR3 has 17 residues. V was pared by 5 bases and J by 0 bases, with 17 bases between. DNA of the CDR3: TGTGCCAGCAGCCCCCGTCATCTAGTTCGCTCTGGAAACACCATATATTTT. Protein product: CASSPRHLVRSGNTIYF.

In this sample, this clone turned up a few times. The CDR3 loop is CASSLIAGVTDTQYF. The CDR3 bases are TGTGCCAGCAGCTTAATAGCGGGAGTCACAGATACGCAGTATTTT. The chain recombines TRBV7-9 with TRBJ2-3, with 9 bases identical to TRBD2. Germline V gives CDR1 SEHNR, CDR2 FQNEAQ (reference sequence). Unmatched junction bases numbered 2, after V lost 2 bases and J lost 2 bases. The CDR3 loop spans 15 amino acids.

This clone came up a few times. V and J are TRBV19 and TRBJ1-2; D may be TRBD1 (5 bases). The CDR3 length is 13 residues. Germline CDR1 LNHDA, CDR2 SQIVND (reference sequence). V lost 4 bases and J lost 6, with 12 bases in between. CDR3 protein: CASSTRDGHGYTF. CDR3 coding DNA: TGTGCCAGTAGTACGAGGGACGGCCATGGCTACACCTTC. The variable domain in full, completed from reference TRBV19 and TRBJ1-2, reads DGGITQSPKYLFRKEGQNVTLSCEQNLNHDAMYWYRQDPGQGLRLIYYSQIVNDFQKGDIAEGYSVSREKKESFPLTVTSAQKNPTAFYLCASSTRDGHGYTFGSGTRLTVV.

This clone has more than one count but fewer than ten. CDR3 sequence (DNA): TGTGCCAGCAGGGGGACTTACGAGCAGTACTTC. It translates to CASRGTYEQYF. J is TRBJ2-7 and V is TRBV2, with D possibly matching TRBD2 (6 bases). V shed 6 bases and J shed 4 bases, with 7 bases lying between them. The length of the CDR3 is 11 residues. CDR1 and CDR2 (germline): SNHLY, FYNNEI.

The CDR3 nucleotides read TGTGCCAGCAGCTTATTTGGGGGGAACACCGGGGAGCTGTTTTTT. Its protein is CASSLFGGNTGELFF. The V and J genes are TRBV11-2 and TRBJ2-2, with D perhaps TRBD1 or TRBD2 (5 bases each). Trimming removed 2 bases from V and 1 base from J, with 8 bases in between. Germline loops: CDR1 SGHAT, CDR2 FQNNGV. The CDR3 contains 15 residues.

This clone is medium-sized in the sample. V gene TRBV27 combines with J gene TRBJ1-2, with 10 nucleotides matching TRBD1. With V trimmed by 1 base and J by 8 bases, 10 bases remained unmatched. The CDR3 runs to 16 residues. Germline CDR1 MNHEY, CDR2 SMNVEV (reference sequence). CDR3 sequence (DNA): TGTGCCAGCAGTTTATACGGGACAGGGGATTTGAAGGGCTACACCTTC. Its translation: CASSLYGTGDLKGYTF.